These T cell receptor beta chains were read from a single sample in a study of T-cell memory formation after mild COVID-19. One entry per CDR3 protein results from TCRdb running MiXCR on the 5' RACE reads. This sample has under 550,000 distinct CDR3 sequences, with about 20% found just once. Sequencing input: PBMCs or a T cell subset sorted from them (not recorded which). The receptors were sampled from an adult woman who had mild COVID-19 (a few samples of this study predate the infection). Cell type and time point are not known. Each CDR3 is given with its conserved first and last residue. A D gene is named only where the DNA matches it firmly. Expanded clones are given a class, and other clones once, few, many or no size at all.

v_gene,abundance,len,j_gene,d_gene,CDR3aa,CDR3nt
TRBV7-3,-,14,TRBJ2-1,-,CASSFQRASNEQFF,TGTGCCAGCAGCTTCCAACGAGCTAGCAATGAGCAGTTCTTC
TRBV20-1,few,14,TRBJ1-2,-,CSATLRGSLDGYTF,TGCAGTGCTACCCTCCGGGGCAGCCTCGACGGCTACACCTTC
TRBV7-9,medium-sized,14,TRBJ2-1,-,CASSPGLARNEQFF,TGTGCCAGCAGCCCGGGACTGGCTAGGAATGAGCAGTTCTTC
TRBV4-1,few,14,TRBJ2-4,-,CASRRDRGSGIQYF,TGCGCCAGCAGACGGGACCGGGGATCTGGCATTCAGTACTTC
TRBV7-8,few,16,TRBJ2-3,-,CATTPAGWVNTDTQYF,TGTGCCACCACCCCCGCCGGTTGGGTCAACACAGATACGCAGTATTTT
TRBV7-9,-,13,TRBJ1-3,-,CASSSTSGNTIYF,TGTGCCAGCAGCTCGACCTCTGGAAACACCATATATTTT
TRBV2,-,14,TRBJ2-7,-,CASSEGAISYEQYF,TGTGCCAGCAGTGAGGGGGCGATCTCCTACGAGCAGTACTTC
TRBV6-5,-,15,TRBJ2-3,-,CASSDRTSVWGTQYF,TGTGCCAGCTCAGATAGAACCTCGGTTTGGGGGACGCAGTATTTT
TRBV30,-,14,TRBJ2-1,-,CAWAPGPPPNEQFF,TGTGCCTGGGCTCCAGGGCCCCCGCCAAATGAGCAGTTCTTC
TRBV5-1,-,16,TRBJ2-3,TRBD2,CASSASGGPSTDTQYF,TGCGCCAGCAGCGCTAGCGGGGGGCCGAGCACAGATACGCAGTATTTT